Sequencing of this T cell receptor (beta chain) was carried out in a study of blood T cell repertoires in COVID-19. About the research overall: The analysed material was cDNA or gDNA that came from T cells, B-cell-depleted T cells, or PBMCs.

In the authors' workflow: Estimation of nucleated cell counts relied on the amplification of reference gene primers. Libraries were prepared by immunoSEQ multiplex PCR; TCRdb keeps only in-frame clonotypes and omits some of them. The DNA gave D and trimming, while V, J and clone size come from that table. The repertoire holds about 240,000 clones, with 86% as singletons. The material sequenced was peripheral blood. The TCR was taken from a woman aged 45 to 65 with COVID-19, enrolled during active disease.

CDR3 sequence (DNA): TGTGCCAGTAGTGCTCACAGGGGAACTAGCACAGATACGCAGTATTTT. It translates to CASSAHRGTSTDTQYF. The gene calls are TRBV19 and TRBJ2-3; 7 bases are a match to TRBD1. Germline lookup yields CDR1 LNHDA and CDR2 SQIVND (reference sequence). V dropped 5 bases and J dropped 0; count of bases not matched to a gene: 8. The CDR3 spans 16 residues.